The 4 T cell receptor beta chains in this list originate from one sample, sequenced in a study of graft-versus-host responses after intestinal transplantation. Generated by immunoSEQ multiplex PCR, the TCRdb table keeps only in-frame clones and is missing some. The table shows 60,000 to 75,000 clones, with more than 80% occurring only once. Their antigens are not known. The sequenced sample was unstimulated CD8+ T cells sorted from spleen or lymph node cells, obtained before intestinal transplant. The receptors stem from a human donor who received an intestinal transplant.

This clone was detected a few times. The genes are TRBV6-4 and TRBJ2-2; TRBD2 is a possible D gene (6 bases). In germline, CDR1 is MRHNA, CDR2 SNTAGT. The CDR3 length is 13 residues. V was cut by 3 bases and J by 7 bases, with 9 bases left in between. CDR3 DNA: TGTGCCAGCAGTGAGCGGGACGGCGGGGAGCTGTTTTTT. It codes for CASSERDGGELFF.

This chain uses TRBV4-2 with TRBJ2-1, with TRBD1 matching over 7 bases. The V gene end was trimmed by 2 bases and the J gene end by 5 bases; junction bases not matched to a gene: 6. The CDR3 has 15 amino acids. Germline loops: CDR1 LGHNA, CDR2 YNFKEQ. CDR3 sequence: CASSQRTGNDNEQFF. The CDR3 DNA follows: TGTGCCAGCAGCCAAAGGACAGGCAACGACAATGAGCAGTTCTTC.

This clone turned up a few times. V and J are TRBV28 and TRBJ1-5; D perhaps matches TRBD1 (6 bases). This CDR3 has 15 residues. Germline V gene data show CDR1 as MDHEN and CDR2 as SYDVKM. The V and J ends lost 3 bases and 9 bases respectively, with 18 bases between them. The CDR3 loop reads CASSFRVGRGRPQHF. DNA of the CDR3: TGTGCCAGCAGTTTCAGGGTGGGCAGGGGAAGGCCCCAGCATTTT.

This chain links TRBV29-1 with TRBJ2-1; 8 bases align to TRBD2. This CDR3 spans 12 amino acids. Germline trimming cut 6 bases from V and 9 bases from J; bases unmatched to any gene: 7. From germline, CDR1 is SQVTM and CDR2 ANQGSEA. The CDR3 is CSVDGGALEQFF. The CDR3 DNA reads as TGCAGCGTGGACGGGGGGGCCCTTGAGCAGTTCTTC.